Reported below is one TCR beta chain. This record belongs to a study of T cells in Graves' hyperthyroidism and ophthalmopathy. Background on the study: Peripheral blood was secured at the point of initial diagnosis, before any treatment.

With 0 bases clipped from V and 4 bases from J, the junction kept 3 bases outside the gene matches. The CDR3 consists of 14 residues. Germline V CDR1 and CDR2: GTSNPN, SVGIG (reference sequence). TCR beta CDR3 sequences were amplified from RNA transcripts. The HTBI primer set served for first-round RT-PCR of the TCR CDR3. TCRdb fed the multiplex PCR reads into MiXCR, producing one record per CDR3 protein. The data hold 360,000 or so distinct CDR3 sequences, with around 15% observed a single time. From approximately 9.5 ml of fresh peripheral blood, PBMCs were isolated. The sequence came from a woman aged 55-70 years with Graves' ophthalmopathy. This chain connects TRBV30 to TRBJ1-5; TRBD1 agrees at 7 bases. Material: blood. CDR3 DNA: TGTGCCTGGAGTGTAGGGGACAGTAATCAGCCCCAGCATTTT. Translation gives CAWSVGDSNQPQHF.